The TCR beta chain under discussion was sequenced for a study of cytomegalovirus exposure and HLA in healthy donors. Study results and caveats: Researchers reportedly found TCR beta sequences accurately predicted most subjects' HLA-A and HLA-B alleles. Later findings reportedly placed an Asian-associated ancestry cluster below the approximately 670-donor mean for N-insertions. Clonal expansion, a later analysis showed, was greater in HLA-associated TCR beta chains than in equally common others.

PCR used 60 Vbeta primers and 13 Jbeta primers. This table comes from immunoSEQ multiplex PCR, and its TCRdb copy is limited to in-frame clones, with some not included. The table lists about 210,000 clones, 82% of them singletons, with around 6% in the top ten. On this clone itself: As yet, its antigen is unknown.

Sequencing was carried out using PBMCs. This clonotype was obtained from a man aged 35-49 years in good health and CMV-seropositive.

CDR3 sequence reads: CASSPPQGTGNTIYF. For the CDR3, the DNA is TGTGCCAGCAGCCCCCCACAGGGGACTGGAAACACCATATATTTT. The chain uses TRBV9 and TRBJ1-3, with 7 bases aligning to TRBD1. With 4 bases clipped from V and 2 bases from J, the junction kept 6 bases outside the gene matches. The CDR3 length is 15 residues. Germline V lookup: CDR1 SGDLS, CDR2 YYNGEE.